This T cell receptor (beta chain) was identified in a study of blood T cells in healthy people across ages. Findings and limits, study-wide: Compared with aged donors, long-lived donors showed fewer expanded clones, suggesting selection.

Details on this clonotype: What it recognizes is unknown.

For the second PCR, which ran for about 7 to 11 cycles, a sample-barcoded 5' primer and a J-beta primer mix were used. TCRdb reprocessed the 5' RACE reads with MiXCR, giving one entry per CDR3 protein. Among over 500,000 distinct CDR3 sequences listed, 52% were seen once. CDR1 and CDR2 (germline): SEHNR, FQNEAQ (reference sequence). This CDR3 region has 15 residues. Deletions cut 3 bases from V and 0 bases from J, with 11 bases between. The chain employs TRBV7-9 and TRBJ2-5; TRBD1 might be the D (6 bases). Sequences were obtained from blood. This TCR came from a woman over 75 in good health. CDR3 in amino acids: CASSFGQGYQETQYF. DNA of the CDR3: TGTGCCAGCAGCTTTGGGCAGGGGTACCAAGAGACCCAGTACTTC.